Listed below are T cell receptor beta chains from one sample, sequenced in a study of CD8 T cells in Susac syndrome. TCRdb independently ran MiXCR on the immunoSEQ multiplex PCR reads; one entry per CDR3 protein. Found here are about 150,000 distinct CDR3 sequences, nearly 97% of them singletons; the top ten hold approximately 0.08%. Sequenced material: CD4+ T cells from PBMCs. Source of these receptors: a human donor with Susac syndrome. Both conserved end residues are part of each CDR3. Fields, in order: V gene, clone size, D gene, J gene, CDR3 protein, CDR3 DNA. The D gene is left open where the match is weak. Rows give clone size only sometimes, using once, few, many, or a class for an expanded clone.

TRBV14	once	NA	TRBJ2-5	CASSQGYNVGEETQYF	TGTGCCAGCAGCCAAGGGTACAATGTTGGGGAGGAGACCCAGTACTTC
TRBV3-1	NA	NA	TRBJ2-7	CASSPRDGFLHEQYF	TGTGCCAGCAGCCCCCGTGATGGCTTCCTCCACGAGCAGTACTTC
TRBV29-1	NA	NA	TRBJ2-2	CSVGGPGELFF	TGCAGCGTTGGAGGGCCCGGGGAGCTGTTTTTT
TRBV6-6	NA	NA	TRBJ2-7	CASSPFGGSEQYF	TGTGCCAGCAGTCCCTTTGGGGGGTCCGAGCAGTACTTC
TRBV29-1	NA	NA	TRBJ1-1	CSVVRDTEAFF	TGCAGCGTTGTGAGGGACACTGAAGCTTTCTTT
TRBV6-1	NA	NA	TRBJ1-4	CASRAGGAAANEKLFF	TGTGCCAGCCGAGCGGGCGGGGCCGCGGCTAATGAAAAACTGTTTTTT
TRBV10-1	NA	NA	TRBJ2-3	CASRGGLSTDTQYF	TGCGCCAGCAGGGGAGGTTTGAGCACAGATACGCAGTATTTT
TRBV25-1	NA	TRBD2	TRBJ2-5	CASSEWASGGEATQYF	TGTGCCAGCAGTGAATGGGCTAGCGGGGGAGAAGCGACCCAGTACTTC
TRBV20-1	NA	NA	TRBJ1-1	CSASRTGPNTEAFF	TGCAGTGCTAGTCGTACCGGCCCCAACACTGAAGCTTTCTTT
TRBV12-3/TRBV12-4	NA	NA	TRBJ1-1	CASSLSVTEAFF	TGTGCCAGCAGTTTGTCGGTAACTGAAGCTTTCTTT
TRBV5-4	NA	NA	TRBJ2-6	CASSLSWGANVLTF	TGTGCCAGCAGCTTGTCGTGGGGGGCCAACGTCCTGACTTTC
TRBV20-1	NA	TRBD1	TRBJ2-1	CSATTGGMNEQFF	TGCAGTGCGACAACAGGGGGGATGAATGAGCAGTTCTTC
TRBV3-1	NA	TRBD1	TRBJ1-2	CASSPYRGRNYGYTF	TGTGCCAGCAGCCCTTACAGGGGGCGGAACTATGGCTACACCTTC
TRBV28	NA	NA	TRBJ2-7	CASPESSYEQYF	TGTGCCAGCCCAGAGAGCTCCTACGAGCAGTACTTC
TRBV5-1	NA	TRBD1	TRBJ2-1	CASSWGQVYNEQFF	TGCGCCAGCAGCTGGGGACAGGTGTACAATGAGCAGTTCTTC
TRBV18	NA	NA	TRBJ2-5	CASSSGQQSEETQYF	TGTGCCAGCTCATCTGGACAGCAATCCGAAGAGACCCAGTACTTC
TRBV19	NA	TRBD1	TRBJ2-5	CASSLRTGPPQETQYF	TGTGCCAGTAGTCTGAGGACAGGGCCGCCCCAAGAGACCCAGTACTTC
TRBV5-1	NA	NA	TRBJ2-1	CASSAGGVAYNEQFF	TGCGCCAGCAGCGCCGGAGGGGTGGCCTACAATGAGCAGTTCTTC
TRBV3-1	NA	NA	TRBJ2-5	CASSPSDYQETQYF	TGTGCCAGCAGCCCTTCAGATTACCAAGAGACCCAGTACTTC
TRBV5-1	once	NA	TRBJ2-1	CASSGDRPGLGQFF	TGCGCCAGCAGCGGCGACCGACCAGGGTTAGGGCAGTTCTTC
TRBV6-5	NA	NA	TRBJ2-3	CASSTIGLSTDTQYF	TGTGCCAGCAGTACTATTGGGTTAAGCACAGATACGCAGTATTTT
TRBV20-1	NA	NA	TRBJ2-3	CSARPERSTDTQYF	TGCAGTGCTAGACCGGAGCGGAGCACAGATACGCAGTATTTT
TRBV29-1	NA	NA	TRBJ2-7	CSVARQGGKILYEQYF	TGCAGCGTTGCCCGCCAGGGTGGGAAGATCCTCTACGAGCAGTACTTC
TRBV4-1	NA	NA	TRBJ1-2	CASSRGDQKTF	TGCGCCAGCAGCCGGGGCGACCAGAAGACCTTC
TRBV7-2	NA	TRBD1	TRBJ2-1	CASRGQGRWQFF	TGTGCCAGCAGGGGACAGGGCAGATGGCAGTTCTTC
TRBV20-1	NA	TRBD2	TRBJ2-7	CSARGLEGGNYEQYF	TGCAGTGCTAGAGGATTAGAGGGAGGGAACTACGAGCAGTACTTC
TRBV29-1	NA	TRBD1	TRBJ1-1	CSGKDRRNTEAFF	TGCAGCGGTAAGGACAGGAGGAACACTGAAGCTTTCTTT
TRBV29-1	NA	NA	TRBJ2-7	CSVEGPGTYEQYF	TGCAGCGTTGAAGGGCCAGGGACCTACGAGCAGTACTTC
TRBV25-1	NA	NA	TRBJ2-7	CASSVGAYEQYF	TGTGCCAGCAGTGTCGGAGCCTACGAGCAGTACTTC
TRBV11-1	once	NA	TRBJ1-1	CASSGKRANTEAFF	TGTGCCAGCAGCGGGAAAAGGGCGAACACTGAAGCTTTCTTT
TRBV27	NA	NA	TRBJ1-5	CASRSTHRQTDSNQPQHF	TGTGCCAGCAGGTCCACACACCGTCAGACAGATAGCAATCAGCCCCAGCATTTT